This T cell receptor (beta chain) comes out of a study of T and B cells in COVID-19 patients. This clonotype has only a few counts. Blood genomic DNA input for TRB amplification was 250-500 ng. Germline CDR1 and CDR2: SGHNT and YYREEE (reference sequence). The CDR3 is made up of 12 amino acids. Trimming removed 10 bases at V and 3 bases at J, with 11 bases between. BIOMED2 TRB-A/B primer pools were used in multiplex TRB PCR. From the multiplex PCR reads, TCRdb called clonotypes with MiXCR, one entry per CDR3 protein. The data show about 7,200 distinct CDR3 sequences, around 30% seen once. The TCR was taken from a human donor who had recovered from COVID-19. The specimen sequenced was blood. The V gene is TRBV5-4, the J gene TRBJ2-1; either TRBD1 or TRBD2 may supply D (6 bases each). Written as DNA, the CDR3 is TGTGCCCTGGGGGGCATCTACAATGAGCAGTTCTTC. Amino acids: CALGGIYNEQFF.